This is a list of T cell receptor beta chains from one sample in a study of CD8 T cells in Susac syndrome. TCRdb reprocessed the immunoSEQ multiplex PCR reads via MiXCR and lists one record per CDR3 protein. The sample yields fewer than 200,000 distinct CDR3 sequences, 85% to 95% seen once. Specimen: CD8+ T cells from PBMCs. The receptors stem from a human donor with multiple sclerosis. Each CDR3 is given with its conserved first and last residue. The order of the fields is J gene, D gene, V gene, CDR3 protein. The D gene is left open where the match is weak.

j_call: TRBJ1-5; d_call: NA; v_call: TRBV11-2; cdr3_aa: CASGMLGEGQPQHF
j_call: TRBJ1-5; d_call: NA; v_call: TRBV2; cdr3_aa: CASRRTWAVNQPQHF
j_call: TRBJ1-2; d_call: NA; v_call: TRBV7-9; cdr3_aa: CASSLDQGHGGYTF
j_call: TRBJ1-2; d_call: NA; v_call: TRBV7-9; cdr3_aa: CASSLQGGAYGYTF
j_call: TRBJ2-7; d_call: TRBD2; v_call: TRBV15; cdr3_aa: CATSEGLAGIYEQYF
j_call: TRBJ2-7; d_call: NA; v_call: TRBV28; cdr3_aa: CASRERRSYEQYF
j_call: TRBJ2-1; d_call: NA; v_call: TRBV6-1; cdr3_aa: CASSDNRVRDEQFF
j_call: TRBJ2-6; d_call: NA; v_call: TRBV19; cdr3_aa: CASSLTPSGANVLTF
j_call: TRBJ2-1; d_call: NA; v_call: TRBV6-1; cdr3_aa: CASSPRLRGSYNEQFF
j_call: TRBJ1-1; d_call: NA; v_call: TRBV12-3/TRBV12-4; cdr3_aa: CATTGRVNTEAFF
j_call: TRBJ2-5; d_call: NA; v_call: TRBV27; cdr3_aa: CASSRIRIGEETQYF
j_call: TRBJ2-3; d_call: NA; v_call: TRBV25-1; cdr3_aa: CASSAWEDTQYF
j_call: TRBJ1-5; d_call: NA; v_call: TRBV30; cdr3_aa: CAWREDSNQPQHF
j_call: TRBJ2-5; d_call: TRBD2; v_call: TRBV6-5; cdr3_aa: CASSYSGLAGGNQETQYF
j_call: TRBJ2-7; d_call: TRBD1; v_call: TRBV3-1; cdr3_aa: CASSRRTGGTIYEQYF
j_call: TRBJ1-1; d_call: NA; v_call: TRBV3-1; cdr3_aa: CASSQMQGMNTEAFF
j_call: TRBJ1-1; d_call: NA; v_call: TRBV27; cdr3_aa: CASTREILPPGRVPQAEAFF
j_call: TRBJ2-7; d_call: NA; v_call: TRBV27; cdr3_aa: CASSLYPRRDWDEQYF
j_call: TRBJ1-2; d_call: TRBD1; v_call: TRBV29-1; cdr3_aa: CSVLGTGTTYGYTF
j_call: TRBJ2-7; d_call: TRBD1; v_call: TRBV7-9; cdr3_aa: CASSNDRGYEQYF
j_call: TRBJ1-3; d_call: NA; v_call: TRBV29-1; cdr3_aa: CSVSGLPSGNTIYF
j_call: TRBJ2-7; d_call: TRBD1; v_call: TRBV7-9; cdr3_aa: CASRKEGAHPYEQYF
j_call: TRBJ1-1; d_call: NA; v_call: TRBV2; cdr3_aa: CASSATTMNTEAFF
j_call: TRBJ2-7; d_call: NA; v_call: TRBV3-1; cdr3_aa: CASSHLGLPKGYEQYF
j_call: TRBJ1-1; d_call: NA; v_call: TRBV2; cdr3_aa: CASTGVGNTEAFF
j_call: TRBJ1-1; d_call: NA; v_call: TRBV2; cdr3_aa: CASSAGMTEAFF
j_call: TRBJ2-5; d_call: NA; v_call: TRBV29-1; cdr3_aa: CSTSGGVGETQYF
j_call: TRBJ1-5; d_call: NA; v_call: TRBV6-2/TRBV6-3; cdr3_aa: CARRGGTGAQHF
j_call: TRBJ2-7; d_call: TRBD1; v_call: TRBV4-1; cdr3_aa: CASSQGAWTGLEQYF
j_call: TRBJ2-7; d_call: NA; v_call: TRBV20-1; cdr3_aa: CSASDIPETYEQYF
j_call: TRBJ2-7; d_call: NA; v_call: TRBV7-8; cdr3_aa: CASSPHAGSTYEQYF
j_call: TRBJ2-7; d_call: NA; v_call: TRBV12-5; cdr3_aa: CASGLVQSRSYEQYF
j_call: TRBJ1-3; d_call: NA; v_call: TRBV23-1; cdr3_aa: CASSQSWGRSDSGNTIYF
j_call: TRBJ2-7; d_call: NA; v_call: TRBV6-5; cdr3_aa: CASSEGGGEQYF
j_call: TRBJ2-7; d_call: NA; v_call: TRBV2; cdr3_aa: CATRKGYEQYF
j_call: TRBJ1-2; d_call: NA; v_call: TRBV20-1; cdr3_aa: CSASVGYTF
j_call: TRBJ2-7; d_call: TRBD2; v_call: TRBV11-2; cdr3_aa: CASSLYGGAYEQYF
j_call: TRBJ2-1; d_call: NA; v_call: TRBV12-3/TRBV12-4; cdr3_aa: CASTPAEALSYNEQFF
j_call: TRBJ1-1; d_call: NA; v_call: TRBV20-1; cdr3_aa: CSATEVMNTEAFF
j_call: TRBJ2-3; d_call: TRBD2; v_call: TRBV20-1; cdr3_aa: CSASRLREGQGTQYF
j_call: TRBJ2-7; d_call: TRBD2; v_call: TRBV9; cdr3_aa: CASSVRSGLAGVEQYF